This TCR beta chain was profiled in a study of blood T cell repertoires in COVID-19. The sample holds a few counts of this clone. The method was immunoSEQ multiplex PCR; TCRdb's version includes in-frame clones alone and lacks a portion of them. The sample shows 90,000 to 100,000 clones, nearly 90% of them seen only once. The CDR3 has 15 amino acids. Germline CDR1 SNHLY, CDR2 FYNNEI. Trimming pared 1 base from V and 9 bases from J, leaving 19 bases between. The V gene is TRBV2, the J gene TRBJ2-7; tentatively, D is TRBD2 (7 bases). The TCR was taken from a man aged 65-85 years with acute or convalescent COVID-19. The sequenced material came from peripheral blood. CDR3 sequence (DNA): TGTGCCAGCAGTGAAGGGCGGGGGCCTCATCTCACGCAGTACTTC. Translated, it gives CASSEGRGPHLTQYF. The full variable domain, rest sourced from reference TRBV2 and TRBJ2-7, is EPEVTQTPSHQVTQMGQEVILRCVPISNHLYFYWYRQILGQKVEFLVSFYNNEISEKSEIFDDQFSVERPDGSNFTLKIRSTKLEDSAMYFCASSEGRGPHLTQYFGPGTRLTVT.